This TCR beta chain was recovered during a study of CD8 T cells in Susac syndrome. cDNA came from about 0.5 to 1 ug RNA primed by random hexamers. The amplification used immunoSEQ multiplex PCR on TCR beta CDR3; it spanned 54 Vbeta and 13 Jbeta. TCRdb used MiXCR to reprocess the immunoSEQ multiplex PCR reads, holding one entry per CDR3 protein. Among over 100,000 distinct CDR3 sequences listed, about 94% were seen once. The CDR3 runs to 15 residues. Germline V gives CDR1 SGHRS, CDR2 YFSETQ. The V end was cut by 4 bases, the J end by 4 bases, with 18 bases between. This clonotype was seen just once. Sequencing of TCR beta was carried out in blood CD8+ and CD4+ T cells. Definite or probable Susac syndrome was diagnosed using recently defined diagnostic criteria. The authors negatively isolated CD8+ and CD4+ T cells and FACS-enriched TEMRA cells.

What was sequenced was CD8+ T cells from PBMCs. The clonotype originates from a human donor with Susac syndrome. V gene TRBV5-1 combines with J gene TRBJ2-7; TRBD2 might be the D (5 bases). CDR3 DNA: TGCGCCAGCAGCCCGAGGGCTTCAACGGGATACGAGCAGTACTTC. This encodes CASSPRASTGYEQYF.